This TCR beta chain was identified in a study of vaccination and CD4 T cells after COVID-19. Researchers used the Oncomine TCR Beta short-read assay to sequence DNA from cultured CD4+ T cells. TCRdb used MiXCR to reprocess the PCR reads, holding one entry per CDR3 protein. The sample carries 20,000 to 25,000 distinct CDR3 sequences, around a third recorded once. With respect to this clonotype: The target antigen is unknown.

The treatment denotes: approximately 10-day PBMC culture with coronavirus spike peptide pools or control peptides (ViraFEST assay). Germline V gives CDR1 SGHNT, CDR2 YENEEA. The junction had 1 base not matched to a gene; V was cut back by 1 base and J by 7 bases. This CDR3 has 13 amino acids. This rearrangement joins TRBV11-3 to TRBJ2-1; 7 positions match TRBD2. The source is a human donor with COVID-19. Sequencing was carried out using cultured CD4+ T cells from blood. The CDR3 region has the DNA TGTGCCAGCAGCTTAGGGGGAGGGAATGAGCAGTTCTTC. Its translation: CASSLGGGNEQFF.